This T cell receptor beta chain was observed in a study of T cells in Graves' hyperthyroidism and ophthalmopathy. In the study overall: Peripheral blood was taken when the disease was first diagnosed, before any treatment began. Study outcomes and limitations: In validation, the model predicted ophthalmopathy. These predictions came a median about 6.2 months before onset.

Using RNA transcripts as the source, TCR beta CDR3 regions were amplified. With the HTBI primer set, the TCR CDR3 went through a first round of RT-PCR. A single record per CDR3 protein comes from TCRdb applying MiXCR to the multiplex PCR reads. The table shows roughly 530,000 distinct CDR3 sequences, with 17% occurring only once. Disease duration was under 3 months in the ophthalmopathy patients, who also had a Clinical Activity Score of at least 3 and a NOSPECS grade of at least 4. Points on this clonotype: Its specificity is not known.

This clonotype was obtained from a woman aged 18-29 years with Graves' ophthalmopathy. The sequencing sample was made of blood.

The CDR3 protein is CATSRDPGAGNTIYF. CDR3 in DNA: TGTGCCACCAGCAGAGATCCGGGGGCTGGAAACACCATATATTTT. The chain couples TRBV15 to TRBJ1-3, with D tentatively TRBD1 (5 bases). This CDR3 has 15 residues. Germline V lookup: CDR1 LNHNV, CDR2 YYDKDF (reference sequence). Trimming removed 0 bases from V and 2 bases from J, with 8 bases in between.